This T cell receptor beta chain was sequenced in a study of molecular identifiers for immune sequencing clone quantification. As previously described, bulk TCR libraries were made using listed TCR primers. TCRdb reprocessed the PCR reads via MiXCR and lists one record per CDR3 protein. The sample contains more than 550,000 distinct CDR3 sequences, about 25% of which appear only once. Study observations and caveats: Barcodes shared by identical TCR molecules could lead to underestimated sizes of highly expanded clones. Clones with over 20 RNA copies captured over 98% of effector molecules but under 1% of naive ones.

This clonotype has more than one count but fewer than ten. Antigen: not known. This CDR3 has 14 residues. CDR1 and CDR2 (germline): MGHRA, YSYEKL. The J segment lost 4 bases and the V segment lost 8 bases, leaving 8 bases of the junction unmatched. The sample consisted of naive CD8+ T cells from blood, with Jurkat cell RNA spiked in. Regarding subset: FACS-sorted CD8+CD4-CCR7+CD45RA+ naive T cells. The sequence was obtained from a human donor in good health. Some libraries in this study had Jurkat cell RNA spiked in. The chain is built from TRBV4-1 and TRBJ2-7; 10 bases match TRBD2. CDR3 nucleotide sequence: TGCGCCAGCTTGGACCGACTAGCGGGTTACGAGCAGTACTTC. It is translated as CASLDRLAGYEQYF.